This is a list of T cell receptor beta chains from one sample in a study of T cells in localized non-small cell lung cancer. Libraries were prepared by immunoSEQ multiplex PCR; TCRdb keeps only in-frame clonotypes and omits some of them. The table lists around 140,000 clones, 89% of them singletons. Specimen: peripheral blood, collected before any cancer treatment. These receptor sequences come from an older female donor with stage I lung adenocarcinoma. Both conserved end residues are trimmed from each CDR3.

>TRBV6-4|TRBJ2-1
ASSDGVAGGYNEQF
>TRBV7-6|TRBJ2-1
ASSLSWSSYNEQF
>TRBV6-6|TRBJ1-5
ASSRGQGVSNQPQH
>TRBV19|TRBJ2-4
ASRQTGIRGDIQY
>TRBV10-3|TRBJ1-2
AIRPDSSDYGYT
>TRBV7-2|TRBJ2-3
ASSFGATRSTDTQY
>TRBV6-6|TRBJ2-7
ASSQVIYEQY
>TRBV6-1|TRBJ1-1
ASSPLWGGVTEAF
>TRBV11-2|TRBJ2-2
ASSSLLAMETGELF
>TRBV28|TRBJ1-2
ASSLGFDYGYT
>TRBV13|TRBJ2-7
ASRPRDTVSYEQY
>TRBV13|TRBJ2-3
ASSNQGGIYDTQY
>TRBV29-1|TRBJ2-5
SVVSGAETQY
>TRBV28|TRBJ2-4
ASSPLEGAKNIQY
>TRBV6-6|TRBJ2-2
ASSYTRVGELF
>TRBV7-2|TRBJ2-2
ASRDRVELF
>TRBV18|TRBJ2-7
ASSPQQPPLSYQY
>TRBV6-6|TRBJ2-4
ASSYSTGGVSNQY
>TRBV16|TRBJ2-7
ASSPPGHGVYEQY
>TRBV6-5|TRBJ2-7
ASTPRRGQEQY
>TRBV27|TRBJ1-3
ASSSTGYPGNTIY
>TRBV28|TRBJ2-1
ATTRSGFTYNEQF
>TRBV19|TRBJ2-4
ASSHISTGVKNIQY
>TRBV11-2|TRBJ2-1
ASRQISGSSYNEQF
>TRBV9|TRBJ2-3
ASSAVGFTDTQY
>TRBV10-1|TRBJ2-7
ASRAGVYEQY
>TRBV10-3|TRBJ2-7
AISVWGADEQY
>TRBV27|TRBJ1-2
ASSLDRGLRGYT
>TRBV6-6|TRBJ2-6
ASSKGVSGANVLT
>TRBV7-8|TRBJ1-2
ASSLVQGENYGYT
>TRBV6-5|TRBJ2-5
ASSNSQGAQETQY
>TRBV2|TRBJ2-1
ASSPGTRRGEQF
>TRBV10-3|TRBJ2-7
AISDLGPYEQY
>TRBV5-1|TRBJ1-1
ASSRVGDPNTEAF
>TRBV7-6|TRBJ2-1
ASTLRSGGYNEQF
>TRBV7-8|TRBJ1-1
ASSSPRESNTEAF
>TRBV10-1|TRBJ2-7
ASSESTGTVYEQY
>TRBV5-4|TRBJ2-1
ASSPPDTYEQF
>TRBV7-2|TRBJ2-2
ASSLDSRRNTGELF
>TRBV7-2|TRBJ2-1
ASSYGGTVHNEQF
>TRBV6-1|TRBJ1-2
ASSPTQVLYGYT
>TRBV10-3|TRBJ1-5
AAGEAIIQPQH
>TRBV11-3|TRBJ2-7
ASSLDRGLGEQY
>TRBV28|TRBJ2-1
ASPKAEQF
>TRBV19|TRBJ2-7
ASSIIAGGEQY
>TRBV10-3|TRBJ2-1
AISGGGRGDEQF
>TRBV4-1|TRBJ2-3
ASSQEARAVDTQY
>TRBV6-4|TRBJ2-1
ASSVGTVDEQF
>TRBV5-1|TRBJ1-5
ASSRDSLNQPQH
>TRBV11-3|TRBJ2-1
ASSLRREKTGNEQF
>TRBV12-5|TRBJ2-7
ASSTGRSSYEQY
>TRBV30|TRBJ2-6
AWKPEANVLT
>TRBV27|TRBJ2-1
ASRLFLAGAHEQF
>TRBV21-1|TRBJ2-7
ASSKAGPGLAGPFPYEQY
>TRBV2|TRBJ2-2
ASSGLAVESAGELF
>TRBV7-6|TRBJ2-5
ASSRQSQETQY
>TRBV19|TRBJ2-5
ASSQPLGWTQY
>TRBV7-7|TRBJ1-4
ASSSGTEEKLF